One and the same sample provided the 28 T cell receptor beta chains below, sequenced in a study of beta chain features in type 1 diabetes (dated by TCRdb to between 2017 and 2018). The library was generated by the immunoSEQ multiplex PCR assay. The entire isolated RNA was reverse transcribed using the High Capacity cDNA Reverse Transcription Kit, and thus expressed TCRB transcripts were sequenced. The table was pulled from immuneACCESS by TCRdb, which kept in-frame rearrangements only. Such tables lose some clones; where checked, under half of the loss comes from unresolved V genes, and the rest has no known cause. This sample lists 430,000 or so clones; approximately 10% were detected once. The ten largest clonotypes hold 0.046% of the sample. Sequencing used naive CD4+ T cells from blood. Explained via the paper, the cell subset or site label denotes: true naive CD4+ T cells. The receptors shown here come from a woman aged 18-30 years in good health.

This chain joins TRBV5-1 and TRBJ1-2; the D gene is possibly TRBD1 (6 bases). CDR1 and CDR2 (germline): SGHRS, YFSETQ. The CDR3 runs to 13 residues. Trimming cost V 1 base and J 4 bases, with 8 bases left between them. The CDR3 bases are TGCGCCAGCAGCTTGACAGGGAGCTATGGCTACACCTTC. It encodes CASSLTGSYGYTF.

The chain has TRBV29-1 and TRBJ2-7; D is undetermined. Per germline, CDR1 SQVTM and CDR2 ANQGSEA. The CDR3 is 11 amino acids. Trimming took off 7 bases at V and 5 bases at J, with 12 bases between the two ends. The CDR3 nucleotides read TGCAGCGCCGTGCTGGGCCACGAGCAGTACTTC. The encoded protein is CSAVLGHEQYF.

This clone was picked up a small number of times. The V call is TRBV6-5, the J call TRBJ1-2; 7 bases align to TRBD1. Germline V gene sequence: CDR1 MNHEY, CDR2 SVGAGI. The CDR3 spans 13 residues. V lost 10 bases to trimming and J lost 4 bases; unmatched junction nucleotides: 9. The CDR3: CATQTNRGYGYTF. Written as DNA, the CDR3 is TGTGCCACCCAGACCAACAGGGGCTATGGCTACACCTTC.

This clone turned up a few times. This rearrangement joins TRBV11-2 to TRBJ2-1; the D is unclear. CDR1 and CDR2 from the germline V gene are SGHAT and FQNNGV. This CDR3 has 14 residues. The V end was cut by 6 bases, the J end by 2 bases, with 11 bases between. CDR3 protein: CASSTTKTYNEQFF. CDR3 DNA sequence: TGTGCCAGCAGTACTACGAAAACCTACAATGAGCAGTTCTTC. The variable domain in full, completed from reference TRBV11-2 and TRBJ2-1, reads EAGVAQSPRYKIIEKRQSVAFWCNPISGHATLYWYQQILGQGPKLLIQFQNNGVVDDSQLPKDRFSAERLKGVDSTLKIQPAKLEDSAVYLCASSTTKTYNEQFFGPGTRLTVL.

This clone was detected only a few times. V is TRBV7-9 and J is TRBJ2-5, with TRBD2 as a possible D gene (6 bases). Trimming removed 0 bases from V and 9 bases from J, with 8 bases in between. The CDR3 is 12 residues long. Per the germline V gene, CDR1 is SEHNR and CDR2 is FQNEAQ (reference sequence). This CDR3 reads CASSLAWEAQYF. As DNA, the CDR3 is TGTGCCAGCAGCTTAGCGTGGGAGGCCCAGTACTTC. Complete variable domain (other parts from reference TRBV7-9 and TRBJ2-5): DTGVSQNPRHKITKRGQNVTFRCDPISEHNRLYWYRQTLGQGPEFLTYFQNEAQLEKSRLLSDRFSAERPKGSFSTLEIQRTEQGDSAMYLCASSLAWEAQYFGPGTRLLVL.

This clone was seen a handful of times. CDR3 coding DNA: TGCAGCGTTAGAGGTGGGGCAGGGGTGAACTACGAGCAGTACTTC. This codes for CSVRGGAGVNYEQYF. This chain connects TRBV29-1 to TRBJ2-7, with D possibly matching TRBD1 (6 bases). Germline assignment: CDR1 SQVTM and CDR2 ANQGSEA. The CDR3 has 15 amino acids. Trimming pared 5 bases from V and 3 bases from J, leaving 20 bases between.

This chain links TRBV5-4 with TRBJ2-6; 8 nucleotides agree with TRBD1. The length of the CDR3 is 16 residues. V was pared by 5 bases and J by 1 base, with 5 bases of the junction left unmatched. Germline V gene lookup returns CDR1 SGHNT and CDR2 YYREEE (reference sequence). CDR3 in amino acids: CASRLDRVSGANVLTF. DNA for the CDR3: TGTGCCAGCAGGCTGGACAGGGTGTCTGGGGCCAACGTCCTGACTTTC.

This clone was recorded a few times. At the DNA level, this CDR3 is encoded by other sequences in the same sample as well. The rearrangement links TRBV5-4 to TRBJ2-5, with TRBD2 matching 9 bases. Germline V lookup: CDR1 SGHNT, CDR2 YYREEE (reference sequence). This CDR3 is 14 amino acids long. V trimming: 3 bases; J trimming: 3 bases; junction bases outside the gene matches: 3. The CDR3 DNA reads TGTGCCAGCAGCTCACCTAGCGGGGAAGAGACCCAGTACTTC. Translated: CASSSPSGEETQYF. Supplemented by reference TRBV5-4 and TRBJ2-5, the full variable domain reads ETGVTQSPTHLIKTRGQQVTLRCSSQSGHNTVSWYQQALGQGPQFIFQYYREEENGRGNFPPRFSGLQFPNYSSELNVNALELDDSALYLCASSSPSGEETQYFGPGTRLLVL.

V usage is TRBV7-3 and J usage is TRBJ1-1; D remains ambiguous. The CDR3 runs 16 residues. Trimming pared 2 bases from V and 4 bases from J, leaving 17 bases between. Germline V lookup: CDR1 SGHTA, CDR2 FQGTGA. The CDR3 is CASSLLEGRAGTEAFF. In DNA, the CDR3 is TGTGCCAGCAGCTTATTAGAAGGCCGAGCGGGCACTGAAGCTTTCTTT.

This clone was recorded a few times. The chain joins TRBV23-1 to TRBJ2-2; D is uncertain. TRBV23-1 is flagged as an ORF with uncertain function. V gave up 2 bases and J gave up 8 bases, with 6 bases separating them. This CDR3 region has 12 residues. The chain's CDR3 is CASSQLGGELFF. In DNA, the CDR3 is TGCGCCAGCAGTCAACTGGGGGGGGAGCTGTTTTTT.

This clone was seen a handful of times. The V call is TRBV23-1, the J call TRBJ1-2; D is ambiguous. TRBV23-1 belongs to the ORF category, with a function that is uncertain. This CDR3 is 13 amino acids long. The V end lost 8 bases, the J end lost 8 bases, and 18 bases lay between the germline ends. CDR3 sequence reads: CASLMRTPSGYTF. In nucleotides, the CDR3 is TGCGCCAGCCTTATGCGGACTCCCTCCGGCTACACCTTC.

V and J are TRBV18 and TRBJ1-5; D might be TRBD1 (5 bases). The CDR3 consists of 13 residues. V was shortened by 4 bases and J by 7 bases, with 11 bases between the two germline ends. Germline V gene data show CDR1 as KGHSH and CDR2 as LQKENI. The CDR3 reads CASSQGTDQPQHF. CDR3 coding DNA: TGTGCCAGCTCACAAGGGACGGACCAGCCCCAGCATTTT.

The J gene is TRBJ1-2, the V gene TRBV7-8; D call uncertain. CDR3 length: 14 residues. The ends were cut back, 2 bases at V and 2 bases at J, with 9 bases in the middle. Germline V gene data show CDR1 as SGHVS and CDR2 as FQNEAQ. CDR3: CASSLSGRNYGYTF. CDR3 sequence (DNA): TGTGCCAGCAGCTTAAGCGGGAGGAACTATGGCTACACCTTC.

This clone was seen a few times. The chain carries TRBV18 and TRBJ1-1, with D tentatively TRBD1 (5 bases). Germline CDR1 and CDR2: KGHSH and LQKENI. The CDR3 runs 15 residues. V gave up 1 base and J gave up 3 bases, with 12 bases separating them. In nucleotides, the CDR3 is TGTGCCAGCTCACCACAGGGGATGGAGTACACTGAAGCTTTCTTT. Translated: CASSPQGMEYTEAFF.

The J gene is TRBJ1-3, the V gene TRBV9; unclear D gene. Germline-derived CDR1 and CDR2 are SGDLS and YYNGEE. This CDR3 is built from 15 residues. V lost 4 bases to trimming and J lost 2 bases, with 13 bases between them. The CDR3 region is CASSPAPTAGNTIYF. DNA of the CDR3: TGTGCCAGCAGCCCCGCGCCGACCGCTGGAAACACCATATATTTT. The variable domain in full, completed from reference TRBV9 and TRBJ1-3, reads DSGVTQTPKHLITATGQRVTLRCSPRSGDLSVYWYQQSLDQGLQFLIQYYNGEERAKGNILERFSAQQFPDLHSELNLSSLELGDSALYFCASSPAPTAGNTIYFGEGSWLTVV.

CDR3 DNA: TGTGCCAGCAGCTCGGCGGTCAGAAAGGTGGCGGATACGCAGTATTTT. It yields the protein CASSSAVRKVADTQYF. The gene calls are TRBV5-4 and TRBJ2-3; no clear D gene. Trimming removed 3 bases from V and 6 bases from J, with 20 bases in between. CDR3 size: 16 residues. From germline, CDR1 is SGHNT and CDR2 YYREEE (reference sequence).

V usage is TRBV9 and J usage is TRBJ1-1; no firm D call. V lost 0 bases to trimming and J lost 14 bases, with 23 bases between them. The CDR3 has 15 residues. Germline V gives CDR1 SGDLS, CDR2 YYNGEE. Written as DNA, the CDR3 is TGTGCCAGCAGCGTAGATCTCTATAGGCCTACATCCGCCTTCTTT. Translation: CASSVDLYRPTSAFF.

This clone was detected only a few times. The V and J genes are TRBV18 and TRBJ2-1; 10 bases match TRBD2. There are 16 residues in the CDR3. Per the germline V gene, CDR1 is KGHSH and CDR2 is LQKENI. V was clipped by 1 base and J by 10 bases; unmatched bases: 10. CDR3 bases: TGTGCCAGCTCACCACGGCTAGCGGGAGACCAAAACGAGCAGTTCTTC. It translates to CASSPRLAGDQNEQFF.

To note about this clone: Other nucleotide sequences in the sample specify the same CDR3. The rearrangement links TRBV7-9 to TRBJ1-6, with D uncertain. Trimming pared 5 bases from V and 3 bases from J, leaving 11 bases between. Germline assignment: CDR1 SEHNR and CDR2 FQNEAQ (reference sequence). This CDR3 is 15 amino acids long. The CDR3 DNA follows: TGTGCCAGCAGCCTGGGGAGTAGCTATAATTCACCCCTCCACTTT. Residues: CASSLGSSYNSPLHF.

This clone appeared a few times. The chain links TRBV30 to TRBJ1-1; tentative D call: TRBD1 (5 bases). The CDR3 consists of 14 residues. Trimming shortened V by 5 bases and J by 0 bases, and 13 bases separated the two germline ends. Germline V lookup: CDR1 GTSNPN, CDR2 SVGIG (reference sequence). The CDR3 region is CAWGTGNLNTEAFF. For the CDR3, the DNA is TGTGCCTGGGGAACAGGAAACTTGAACACTGAAGCTTTCTTT.

Only a few counts were recorded for this clone. This chain joins TRBV7-9 and TRBJ2-1; D perhaps matches TRBD2 (6 bases). V was shortened by 6 bases and J by 5 bases, with 17 bases between the two germline ends. Germline assignment: CDR1 SEHNR and CDR2 FQNEAQ (reference sequence). This CDR3 comprises 15 residues. CDR3 in amino acids: CASSPPGSPDNEQFF. CDR3 coding DNA: TGTGCCAGCAGTCCCCCCGGGAGCCCCGACAATGAGCAGTTCTTC. The full variable domain, completed using reference TRBV7-9 and TRBJ2-1, is DTGVSQNPRHKITKRGQNVTFRCDPISEHNRLYWYRQTLGQGPEFLTYFQNEAQLEKSRLLSDRFSAERPKGSFSTLEIQRTEQGDSAMYLCASSPPGSPDNEQFFGPGTRLTVL.

This clone was detected a few times. This chain uses TRBV9 with TRBJ1-2, with D possibly TRBD1 on 6 matching bases. The germline gives CDR1 SGDLS, CDR2 YYNGEE. V was clipped by 4 bases and J by 3 bases, with 10 bases between them. This CDR3 contains 13 residues. The CDR3 region has the DNA TGTGCCAGCAGCACCCGGACAGACTATGGCTACACCTTC. Its translation: CASSTRTDYGYTF.

The CDR3 coding sequence is TGTGCCAGCTCACCGGTCCTTTATGGCTACACCTTC. Amino acids: CASSPVLYGYTF. J is TRBJ1-2 and V is TRBV18; D is undetermined. The germline gives CDR1 KGHSH, CDR2 LQKENI. CDR3 size: 12 residues. V lost 3 bases and J lost 5, with 7 bases in between.

V gene TRBV4-1 combines with J gene TRBJ1-5; D is unclear. Germline-derived CDR1 and CDR2 are MGHRA and YSYEKL. Trimming took off 1 base at V and 10 bases at J, with 11 bases between the two ends. CDR3 size: 13 residues. For the CDR3, the DNA is TGCGCCAGCAGCCAAGTAGTTAGTCAACCCCAGCATTTT. It yields the protein CASSQVVSQPQHF.

The V call is TRBV6-7, the J call TRBJ2-1, with TRBD1 identical over 10 bases. TRBV6-7 is an open reading frame, and its role is uncertain. After removal of 4 bases from V and 7 bases from J, the junction contained 16 bases not matched to a gene. The CDR3 loop spans 18 amino acids. CDR3 sequence (DNA): TGTGCCAGCAGTTCTGGGACAGGGGATATTGGCGTCAAGAATGAGCAGTTCTTC. Protein sequence: CASSSGTGDIGVKNEQFF.

As regards this clone: Distinct nucleotide sequences in the sample also encode this CDR3. The CDR3 here is CASSLGYGELFF. In DNA form, the CDR3 reads TGTGCCAGCAGCTTGGGTTACGGGGAGCTGTTTTTT. The chain joins TRBV5-4 to TRBJ2-2; unclear D gene. Germline V gives CDR1 SGHNT, CDR2 YYREEE (reference sequence). V gave up 0 bases and J gave up 7 bases, with 4 bases separating them. CDR3 length equals 12 residues.

There are a few counts of this clone. The chain carries TRBV7-8 and TRBJ1-5; 7 nucleotides line up with TRBD1. This CDR3 spans 14 amino acids. Germline CDR1 reads SGHVS; CDR2 reads FQNEAQ. V lost 5 bases to trimming and J lost 0 bases; unmatched junction nucleotides: 1. In DNA form, the CDR3 reads TGTGCCAGCAGCCGGGACAGTAGCAATCAGCCCCAGCATTTT. It codes for CASSRDSSNQPQHF.

This clone was picked up a small number of times. The rearrangement joins TRBV4-1 to TRBJ2-1, with D hard to call. Looked up from germline, CDR1 is MGHRA and CDR2 is YSYEKL. Trimming left V 5 bases short and J 2 bases short, with 16 bases between. The CDR3 is 16 residues long. The CDR3 protein is CASSKGRSYTYNEQFF. The CDR3 nucleotides read TGCGCCAGCAGCAAAGGACGGAGTTATACCTACAATGAGCAGTTCTTC.